These T cell receptor beta chains were read from a single sample in a study of blood T cells in healthy people across ages. TCRdb itself ran the 5' RACE reads through MiXCR, one entry per CDR3 protein. The sample has about 650,000 distinct CDR3 sequences, roughly 32% seen once. The specimen was blood. The receptors were sampled from an elderly woman in good health. The CDR3 runs from the conserved cysteine through the conserved F or W. D genes are given only for firm matches. The size entry is marked missing in some rows and otherwise reads once, few, many or a size class.

abundance | j_gene | d_gene | v_gene | CDR3aa | CDR3nt
- | TRBJ2-1 | - | TRBV19 | CASSIDLVGKTYNEQFF | TGTGCCAGTAGTATAGATCTGGTAGGGAAGACCTACAATGAGCAGTTCTTC
- | TRBJ2-7 | TRBD2 | TRBV20-1 | CSARFSGGRREQYF | TGCAGTGCTAGATTTAGCGGGGGCCGAAGAGAGCAGTACTTC
many | TRBJ2-5 | - | TRBV7-2 | CASSLIGSETQYF | TGTGCCAGCAGCTTAATCGGGTCAGAGACCCAGTACTTC
- | TRBJ2-7 | - | TRBV7-2 | CASSLVADEQYF | TGTGCCAGCAGCTTAGTCGCTGACGAGCAGTACTTC
- | TRBJ2-2 | TRBD2 | TRBV30 | CARTEGGAGELFF | TGTGCCCGGACCGAGGGAGGGGCCGGGGAGCTGTTTTTT
few | TRBJ1-1 | TRBD1 | TRBV6-1 | CASRGTGRANWNTEVFF | TGTGCCAGCAGGGGGACAGGGAGGGCGAACTGGAACACTGAAGTTTTCTTT
many | TRBJ2-7 | TRBD1 | TRBV27 | CPGEDRTPYEQYF | TGTCCCGGAGAGGACAGGACCCCCTACGAGCAGTACTTC
many | TRBJ1-2 | - | TRBV4-2 | CASSQAQQALVYGYTF | TGTGCCAGCAGCCAAGCTCAACAGGCCCTTGTCTATGGCTACACCTTC
few | TRBJ2-5 | - | TRBV9 | CASSERGAGEAQYF | TGTGCCAGCAGCGAGAGGGGGGCCGGAGAGGCCCAGTACTTC
few | TRBJ2-1 | TRBD2 | TRBV29-1 | CSVVKREGRDDEQFF | TGCAGCGTTGTAAAGCGGGAGGGCCGAGATGATGAGCAGTTCTTC
- | TRBJ2-1 | - | TRBV7-2 | CAGSLLPNEQFF | TGTGCCGGCAGCCTGCTACCCAATGAGCAGTTCTTC
many | TRBJ2-7 | TRBD1 | TRBV5-5 | CASRADRGRFLAGGTYEQYF | TGTGCCAGCAGGGCGGACAGGGGGCGCTTCCTGGCGGGGGGCACCTACGAGCAGTACTTC
many | TRBJ2-1 | - | TRBV20-1 | CSAREPLRNEQFF | TGCAGTGCTAGAGAACCCCTTAGGAATGAGCAGTTCTTC
many | TRBJ2-7 | TRBD2 | TRBV6-6 | CASRLTSGGSYEQYF | TGTGCCAGCAGATTGACTAGCGGGGGATCCTACGAGCAGTACTTC
once | TRBJ2-3 | TRBD2 | TRBV20-1 | CSANGVGGGSTDTQYF | TGCAGTGCTAACGGAGTCGGGGGAGGGAGCACAGATACGCAGTATTTT
- | TRBJ2-2 | - | TRBV9 | CASSVGGQGTGERFF | TGTGCCAGCAGCGTAGGGGGGCAGGGGACCGGGGAGCGGTTTTTT
many | TRBJ2-5 | - | TRBV10-3 | CAISESIGETQYF | TGTGCCATCAGTGAGAGTATTGGGGAGACCCAGTACTTC
- | TRBJ1-1 | - | TRBV7-2 | CASSFGQGWTEAFF | TGTGCCAGCAGCTTTGGTCAGGGTTGGACTGAAGCTTTCTTT
many | TRBJ1-6 | - | TRBV4-3 | CASSPRVSYNSPLHF | TGCGCCAGCAGCCCGAGGGTTTCCTATAATTCACCCCTCCACTTT
many | TRBJ2-1 | - | TRBV7-2 | CASSPLGAGSYNEQFF | TGTGCCAGCAGCCCCTTAGGGGCTGGCTCCTACAATGAGCAGTTCTTC
many | TRBJ2-5 | - | TRBV7-3 | CASSDSTGPKATQYF | TGTGCCAGCAGCGACAGCACCGGGCCCAAGGCGACCCAGTACTTC
- | TRBJ2-5 | TRBD1 | TRBV7-9 | CASIPGDSSETQYF | TGTGCCAGCATCCCCGGGGACAGTTCAGAGACCCAGTACTTC
- | TRBJ2-3 | TRBD1 | TRBV11-2 | CASTSGQVLLADTQYF | TGTGCCAGCACATCCGGACAGGTCCTATTGGCAGATACGCAGTATTTT
many | TRBJ1-1 | - | TRBV21-1 | CASDSEAFF | TGTGCCAGCGACAGTGAAGCTTTCTTT